This T cell receptor beta chain was documented in a study of molecular identifiers for immune sequencing clone quantification. Study summary: With replicates, the RNA of around 20,000 or 99,000 naive CD8 cells was split five ways and four were sequenced. Study outcomes and limitations: Clones carrying above 20 RNA copies accounted for over 98% of effector molecules, under 1% in naive cells. Spiked Jurkat TCR RNA equivalent to one cell reportedly surfaced among some 1 million naive cells.

This clonotype was seen ten or more times. Its specificity is not known. Germline values: CDR1 MGHRA, CDR2 YSYEKL. V trimming: 6 bases; J trimming: 4 bases; junction bases outside the gene matches: 8. The CDR3 runs 14 residues. Bulk TCR library preparation followed previously described methods with listed TCR primers. TCRdb reprocessed the PCR reads with MiXCR, giving one entry per CDR3 protein. The sample consists of 63,000 or so distinct CDR3 sequences, less than 20% of them appearing once. The specimen sequenced was naive CD8+ T cells from blood, with Jurkat cell RNA spiked in. The subset here: FACS-sorted CD8+CD4-CCR7+CD45RA+ naive T cells. The source of this sequence is a human donor in good health. Some libraries in this study had Jurkat cell RNA spiked in. The rearrangement uses TRBV4-1 and TRBJ2-7; 8 positions agree with TRBD2. Here the CDR3 reads CASSTLAASYEQYF. The CDR3, as DNA: TGCGCCAGCAGTACACTAGCGGCCTCTTACGAGCAGTACTTC.